This T cell receptor (beta chain) came from a study of shared clonotypes between healthy human individuals. Germline loops: CDR1 LNHDA, CDR2 SQIVND (reference sequence). The CDR3 sequence is 16 residues long. Trimming took off 5 bases at V and 5 bases at J, with 18 bases between the two ends. Sequenced by immunoSEQ multiplex PCR; TCRdb stores in-frame clones only, minus some. The repertoire holds millions of clones, over 85% seen once, with about 0.13% in the top ten. The chain links TRBV19 to TRBJ2-2; weak D call: TRBD2 (6 bases). Sequencing input: naive CD4+ T cells sorted from blood. Subset noted: CD45RA+ positively selected. This TCR was sampled from a man between 18 and 35 years old in good health. CDR3 region: CASSGRTGGGTGELFF. CDR3 in DNA: TGTGCCAGTAGTGGCAGGACGGGCGGAGGGACCGGGGAGCTGTTTTTT.